What follows describes a single T cell receptor (beta chain). This clonotype appeared many times. Its antigen remains undetermined. There are no base qualities to consult, and no much larger clone falls within one base. The treatment or condition label, as the study defines it: live attenuated yellow fever vaccine strain. PBMCs were isolated from peripheral blood using a standard Ficoll-Paque protocol. Dynabeads CD4 and CD8 positive selection kits were used to isolate CD4 and CD8 T-cell fractions. RNA was extracted with TriZol from bulk PBMCs, CD4 and CD8 fractions, and dextramer-positive and dextramer-negative fractions. TCRdb names Illumina NovaSeq 6000 as the instrument used. TCR cDNA was made using 5'RACE template switching, a step that added a universal primer site and unique molecular identifiers. Priming of cDNA synthesis was performed from both the TCR alpha and TCR beta constant segments. Library amplification used two PCR steps, and the second PCR step added sample barcodes and sequencing adapters. Sequencing of libraries was performed on Illumina HiSeq 2500 (2x100 bp) or NovaSeq (2x150 bp). The authors processed their data as follows. MIGEC was used to demultiplex reads and collapse the reads into UMI consensus sequences, and MiXCR was used for V(D)J alignment. Using edgeR on replicate PBMC samples, clonotypes were called vaccine-responding if FDR was below 0.01 and the log2 fold change was above 5 up to day 15. Bulk clonotypes were assigned CD4 or CD8 identity according to which sequenced CD4 or CD8 repertoire held them at higher abundance. Using fastp at Q25 and MiXCR, TCRdb reprocessed the public reads and kept productive beta chains. Each CDR3 protein gets just one entry, which takes the most common genes and DNA from the rows behind it. The V and J calls come from TCRdb's annotation, not from the publication. The sample profile shows about 320,000 distinct CDR3 sequences; roughly a tenth of them were found once. Around 3.2% of the sample comes from the top ten.

V is clipped by 5 bases and J by 2 bases, and the sequence between their germline boundaries is 7 bases long. The CDR3 numbers 12 residues from cysteine through phenylalanine. Only the CDR3 portion is preserved as DNA: 36 bases, with reading frame beginning at the first base. CDR1 and CDR2 (SGHVS, FQNEAQ) derive from the germline V gene. The source of the sample is a study of T cells after yellow fever vaccination (dated by TCRdb to the late 2010s). Regarding the study in general: The SMART-Seq v4 Ultra Low Input RNA kit was used to prepare libraries from fractions with low cell numbers. Blood samples were taken at several timepoints before and after primary and secondary immunization, and bulk PBMC replicates and cell subsets were isolated. To follow T-cell clones before and after both primary and booster YFV17D yellow fever vaccination, bulk TCR alpha and beta repertoires underwent longitudinal sequencing. Two healthy male donors made up the cohort, one aged 18 to 30 years and the other aged 30 to 40 years.

Overall results and qualifications from the work: Compared with the primary T-cell response, the secondary T-cell response was weaker but faster, peaking on day 5 rather than day 15. Computational filtering was required because FACS-sorted repertoires could contain abundant contaminating clonotypes from the bulk population. Most clones expanded after primary vaccination were re-detected after the booster (96% of CD4 and about 88% of CD8), suggesting broad memory maintenance. A small fraction of clonotypes showed up in both the CD4 and CD8 compartments, probably as a result of convergent recombination. Because only a couple of donors were included in the study, the extent to which the findings can be generalized is limited.

The sample consisted of CD4+ T cells sorted from PBMCs, taken 45 days after the yellow fever booster vaccination. The sequence was obtained from a man between 18 and 29 years old who received the YFV17D yellow fever vaccine. The chain is encoded by TRBV7-8 joined to TRBJ2-7; the D gene remains uncertain. The CDR3 loop reads CASSQNPYEQYF. The bases read TGTGCCAGCAGCCAGAACCCCTACGAGCAGTACTTC.